The 17 T cell receptor beta chains presented below share a single source sample, sequenced in a study of shared clonotypes between healthy human individuals. Assay: immunoSEQ multiplex PCR; the TCRdb copy retains only in-frame clones and omits some. The sample consists of roughly 1,500,000 clones, about 98% of them appearing once. The sequenced material came from naive CD4+ T cells sorted from blood. Stated subset: CD45RA+ positively selected. These receptors all stem from a man aged 25-40 years in good health.

The rearrangement links TRBV10-2 to TRBJ2-5, with D hard to call. CDR3 length: 15 amino acids. The V and J ends lost 3 bases and 5 bases respectively, with 16 bases between them. Germline V gives CDR1 WSHSY, CDR2 SAAADI. The CDR3 region has the DNA TGCGCCAGCAGTGACGGCCGGAACAAGGTGGAGACCCAGTACTTC. Translation gives CASSDGRNKVETQYF.

This chain links TRBV5-5 with TRBJ2-2, with TRBD1 matching over 7 bases. The V gene end was trimmed by 4 bases and the J gene end by 6 bases; junction bases not matched to a gene: 6. CDR3 length equals 14 residues. Per germline, CDR1 SGHKS and CDR2 YYEKEE (reference sequence). DNA of the CDR3: TGTGCCAGCAGCGCAGACAGGGCTGCCGGGGAGCTGTTTTTT. Amino acids: CASSADRAAGELFF.

The J gene is TRBJ2-7, the V gene TRBV6-1; D gene unclear. The germline V and J ends were trimmed by 2 bases and 5 bases, with 10 bases remaining between them. The CDR3 spans 13 residues. Germline V gene data show CDR1 as MNHNS and CDR2 as SASEGT. CDR3 amino acids: CASSEWGKDEQYF. For the CDR3, the DNA is TGTGCCAGCAGTGAATGGGGTAAGGACGAGCAGTACTTC.

The chain links TRBV5-4 to TRBJ2-5; 10 nucleotides align to TRBD2. Germline lookup yields CDR1 SGHNT and CDR2 YYREEE (reference sequence). Germline trimming cut 4 bases from V and 4 bases from J; bases unmatched to any gene: 7. CDR3 size: 15 residues. CDR3 coding DNA: TGTGCCAGCAGCCACAGCGGGAGGGCCGGAGAGACCCAGTACTTC. Its protein is CASSHSGRAGETQYF.

V gene TRBV5-1 combines with J gene TRBJ1-1, with a tentative D call TRBD1 (6 bases). CDR3 length equals 16 residues. V was clipped by 0 bases and J by 5 bases, with 17 bases between them. CDR1 SGHRS and CDR2 YFSETQ come from the germline V gene. CDR3 sequence reads: CASSLDPGARGTEAFF. CDR3 bases: TGCGCCAGCAGCTTGGATCCGGGGGCGCGGGGGACTGAAGCTTTCTTT.

The chain is built from TRBV21-1 and TRBJ2-7. TRBV21-1 is termed a pseudogene. CDR3 length: 10 amino acids. CDR3: CARYVGEQYF. As DNA, the CDR3 is TGTGCCAGGTACGTGGGGGAGCAGTACTTC.

The chain links TRBV28 to TRBJ1-4; D is possibly TRBD1 (6 bases). The CDR3 covers 13 residues. Trimming took 8 bases from V and 9 from J, leaving 16 bases between them. Germline V gene lookup returns CDR1 MDHEN and CDR2 SYDVKM. The CDR3 DNA is TGTGCCAGCCATTCCGGGACAAGGAAAAAACTGTTTTTT. Translating it yields CASHSGTRKKLFF.

The chain combines TRBV2 with TRBJ2-1; D may be TRBD2 (11 bases). The CDR3 totals 20 residues. Between the trimmed V and J ends, which lost 11 bases and 0 bases, there was a span of 32 bases. Germline-derived CDR1 and CDR2 are SNHLY and FYNNEI. In DNA form, the CDR3 reads TGTGCCGCCGGGACAGGGGTGGCTAGCGGGAGGACCCGCTCCTACAATGAGCAGTTCTTC. Protein: CAAGTGVASGRTRSYNEQFF.

CDR3 sequence reads: CASSSQWGYEQYF. CDR3 nucleotides: TGTGCCAGCAGCTCCCAATGGGGATACGAGCAGTACTTC. The J gene is TRBJ2-7, the V gene TRBV7-2; no firm D call. Trimming took off 4 bases at V and 4 bases at J, with 11 bases between the two ends. This CDR3 region has 13 residues. Germline CDR1 reads SGHTA; CDR2 reads FQGNSA.

Concerning this clone: In the same sample, other DNA sequences code for this CDR3. This chain links TRBV5-1 with TRBJ2-5; a possible D gene is TRBD1 (6 bases). This CDR3 comprises 14 residues. The ends were cut back, 0 bases at V and 4 bases at J, with 10 bases in the middle. Germline assignment: CDR1 SGHRS and CDR2 YFSETQ. CDR3 region: CASSLVAGAETQYF. In nucleotides, the CDR3 is TGCGCCAGCAGCTTGGTTGCAGGGGCAGAGACCCAGTACTTC.

The rearrangement uses TRBV19 and TRBJ1-1; TRBD1 might be the D (5 bases). From germline, CDR1 is LNHDA and CDR2 SQIVND (reference sequence). This CDR3 region has 15 residues. The germline V and J ends were trimmed by 4 bases and 2 bases, with 14 bases remaining between them. The CDR3 DNA is TGTGCCAGTAGTACAGGACACTCACCTAACACTGAAGCTTTCTTT. Amino acid sequence: CASSTGHSPNTEAFF.

The chain uses TRBV5-4 and TRBJ2-2; the D is unclear. This CDR3 is 16 amino acids long. The germline CDR1 and CDR2 sequences are SGHNT and YYREEE (reference sequence). Trimming took 2 bases from V and 2 from J, leaving 13 bases between them. This chain's CDR3 is CASSFSTRPNTGELFF. As DNA, the CDR3 is TGTGCCAGCAGCTTTTCCACACGCCCTAACACCGGGGAGCTGTTTTTT.

This rearrangement joins TRBV5-1 to TRBJ2-7; D not certain. The V gene lost 0 bases and the J gene lost 0 bases, with 7 bases spanning the gap. This CDR3 has 14 amino acids. Germline CDR1 reads SGHRS; CDR2 reads YFSETQ. CDR3 residues: CASSLEVSSYEQYF. Written as DNA, the CDR3 is TGCGCCAGCAGCTTGGAGGTCAGCTCCTACGAGCAGTACTTC.

The table lists this clone with a count of one. The V gene is TRBV27, the J gene TRBJ2-3; TRBD2 is a possible D gene (5 bases). The germline V and J ends were trimmed by 6 bases and 13 bases, with 17 bases remaining between them. This CDR3 spans 12 amino acids. Germline CDR1 is MNHEY and CDR2 is SMNVEV (reference sequence). CDR3 region: CASSKRTDREYF. In DNA form, the CDR3 reads TGTGCCAGCAGCAAAAGGACTGATAGGGAGTATTTT.

The V gene is TRBV30, the J gene TRBJ2-1; TRBD2 matches 11 bases. CDR1 and CDR2 from the germline V gene are GTSNPN and SVGIG (reference sequence). Trimming at V came to 4 bases and at J to 12 bases, leaving 11 bases not matched to a gene. The CDR3 runs 14 residues. The DNA for the CDR3 is TGTGCCTGGAACGAACTAGCGGGAGTCTCAGCGCAGTTCTTC. Residues: CAWNELAGVSAQFF.

In regard to this clone: This same CDR3 is encoded by further DNA sequences in the sample. CDR3 in amino acids: CASSYSGSTNEKLFF. CDR3 bases: TGTGCCAGCAGTTACTCGGGCAGCACTAATGAAAAACTGTTTTTT. V usage is TRBV6-5 and J usage is TRBJ1-4; D gene unclear. The ends were cut back, 0 bases at V and 2 bases at J, with 7 bases in the middle. Germline V gene lookup returns CDR1 MNHEY and CDR2 SVGAGI. The CDR3 consists of 15 residues.

J is TRBJ2-1 and V is TRBV11-2; D might be TRBD2 (6 bases). CDR3 size: 14 residues. The germline V gene has CDR1 SGHAT and CDR2 FQNNGV. Trimming took off 5 bases at V and 8 bases at J, with 16 bases between the two ends. CDR3 region: CASSPGLAFDEQFF. CDR3 coding DNA: TGTGCCAGCAGCCCCGGTCTAGCGTTCGATGAGCAGTTCTTC.